This TCR beta chain originates from a study of cytomegalovirus exposure and HLA in healthy donors (dated by TCRdb to 2017 to 2019). Turning to the overall study: According to a later analysis, the 100 to 150 validation repertoires were produced on the same platform as the roughly 720 repertoires of the first cohort. The aim of the study was to test whether cataloging public T cell receptors could identify signatures of past pathogen exposure. A separate validation cohort of roughly 130 different subjects was used in addition to the roughly 700-subject first cohort. The study combined high-throughput TCR immunosequencing, statistical association of individual TCRs with disease status, and machine learning to predict cytomegalovirus infection status. Broader findings and caveats from the paper: A later analysis had no HLA typing for the validation cohort, so co-occurrence there was scored across all 120 or so repertoires. A later analysis found that TCRs clustered in the first cohort also tended to co-occur in the roughly 120 validation repertoires, with 90% to 95% of cluster scores above 0. In vitro tests confirmed that a few of the cytomegalovirus-associated TCR beta chains recognize cytomegalovirus antigens. In the study, approximately 160 TCR beta chains were listed as associated with cytomegalovirus. Across donors, most TCR sequences were observed very rarely, whereas some public TCRs were present in many individuals. Cytomegalovirus status was reported to be diagnosed by the classifier with high specificity and sensitivity in both the original and validation cohorts. According to the authors, the approach could potentially be generalized to other disease states and immunological phenotypes.

The germline V and J ends show losses of 9 bases and 3 bases respectively, and no gene match explains 10 bases of the junction. The CDR3 runs 14 residues from the cysteine to the phenylalanine. The read is trimmed to its CDR3 DNA, 42 bases read in frame from base 1. The germline V gene specifies MNHNS as CDR1 and SASEGT as CDR2. The donors belonged to the validation cohort of over a hundred subjects, which was separate from the roughly 700-subject first cohort. Libraries were made using the immunoSEQ multiplex PCR assay. The paper's processing steps were these. To diagnose cytomegalovirus status from the catalog of TCR beta chain sequences, a statistical classification framework was built. TCRdb carries this immuneACCESS record with in-frame sequences only. Its versions omit some clonotypes, under half of them owing to an unresolved V gene in the studies checked, with the rest unexplained. V and J calls and clone size come straight from that table; D and trimming were deduced from the DNA. A total of about 98,000 clones appear in this sample, roughly nine tenths of them only once. 3% to 4% of the sample lies in the top ten.

With regard to this clone: The antigen this receptor binds is unknown. Per-base qualities were not stored, and no clone one base away is much larger.

The TCR was taken from a young woman in good health and CMV-seronegative. The chain employs TRBV6-1 and TRBJ1-2, and 7 bases in between align with TRBD1. The sequencing input was PBMCs. In nucleotide form, the sequence is TGTGCCAGTCAGATCGCGGGACAGCACTATGGCTACACCTTC. Its product reads: CASQIAGQHYGYTF.